The 21 T cell receptor beta chains reported below all come from one sample, sequenced in a study of PD-1 blockade in classical Hodgkin lymphoma. Data came from immunoSEQ multiplex PCR; TCRdb stores just in-frame clones and leaves some out. The table records 25,000 to 35,000 clones, 72% of them present only once. The sample's time point: cycle 4 day 1 (C4D1), after five to seven weeks of nivolumab. Brentuximab vedotin exposure varied, and every patient relapsed after autologous stem cell transplantation. The starting material was peripheral blood mononuclear cells (PBMCs), obtained before the fourth cycle of nivolumab. The receptors here all came from a human donor with classical Hodgkin lymphoma.

This clone was recorded only once. The chain employs TRBV6-6 and TRBJ2-1; TRBD2 matches 7 bases. CDR1 is MNHNY and CDR2 is SVGAGI in the germline V gene (reference sequence). This CDR3 comprises 16 residues. V dropped 2 bases and J dropped 2; count of bases not matched to a gene: 6. The CDR3 nucleotides read TGTGCCAGCAGTTACGGGCGGGAGTACACCTACAATGAGCAGTTCTTC. It is translated as CASSYGREYTYNEQFF.

J is TRBJ1-3 and V is TRBV4-3, with 9 bases matching TRBD1. Germline V lookup: CDR1 LGHNA, CDR2 YSLEER. V lost 0 bases to trimming and J lost 4 bases; unmatched junction nucleotides: 7. This CDR3 spans 17 amino acids. CDR3 sequence reads: CASSQELPGTGGNTIYF. The DNA of the CDR3 is TGCGCCAGCAGCCAAGAACTACCGGGGACAGGGGGAAACACCATATATTTT.

Only one count was recorded for this clone. CDR3 DNA: TGCGCCAGCAGCCCACCTCAGTCTCCCGATAGCTACACCTTC. This sequence encodes CASSPPQSPDSYTF. The chain combines TRBV4-3 with TRBJ1-2; D not resolved. Germline assignment: CDR1 LGHNA and CDR2 YSLEER. This CDR3 contains 14 residues. V shed 4 bases and J shed 9 bases, with 18 bases lying between them.

The V call is TRBV7-9, the J call TRBJ2-1; D is perhaps TRBD2 (6 bases). Germline values: CDR1 SEHNR, CDR2 FQNEAQ (reference sequence). CDR3 size: 14 residues. Trimming pared 6 bases from V and 3 bases from J, leaving 12 bases between. CDR3 loop: CASRPKTSYNEQFF. The CDR3 nucleotides are TGTGCCAGCAGACCAAAGACTAGCTACAATGAGCAGTTCTTC.

This clone has only one observation. CDR3 sequence (DNA): TGTGCCAGCAGCTTCTCAGCAGGGCCCGTTGAAGCTTTCTTT. Amino acid sequence: CASSFSAGPVEAFF. The chain employs TRBV13 and TRBJ1-1; weak D call: TRBD1 (5 bases). CDR3 size: 14 residues. CDR1 is PRHDT, CDR2 FYEKMQ, per germline (reference sequence). Between the trimmed V and J ends, which lost 3 bases and 7 bases, there was a span of 15 bases.

This clone was recorded once. The chain combines TRBV28 with TRBJ2-2; possible D gene TRBD2, 5 bases. This CDR3 is built from 17 residues. V was shortened by 2 bases and J by 6 bases, with 19 bases between the two germline ends. CDR1 is MDHEN and CDR2 is SYDVKM in the germline V gene. The CDR3 loop reads CASSLVLYEGGSGELFF. The CDR3, as DNA: TGTGCCAGCAGTTTAGTTCTATACGAGGGCGGGTCCGGGGAGCTGTTTTTT.

V usage is TRBV19 and J usage is TRBJ2-5; unclear D gene. The germline gives CDR1 LNHDA, CDR2 SQIVND (reference sequence). The ends were cut back, 5 bases at V and 4 bases at J, with 8 bases in the middle. This CDR3 spans 12 amino acids. CDR3 residues: CASSGAAETQYF. In DNA, the CDR3 is TGTGCCAGTAGTGGCGCCGCAGAGACCCAGTACTTC.

This rearrangement joins TRBV19 to TRBJ2-5, with 9 bases fitting TRBD1. V lost 8 bases and J lost 2; bases outside the gene matches: 0. Per the germline V gene, CDR1 is LNHDA and CDR2 is SQIVND (reference sequence). The CDR3 is 12 residues long. The CDR3 loop reads CASGTGQETQYF. Written as DNA, the CDR3 is TGTGCCAGTGGGACAGGGCAAGAGACCCAGTACTTC.

The rearrangement links TRBV7-2 to TRBJ2-1, with 9 positions matching TRBD2. The CDR3 length is 16 residues. Germline V lookup: CDR1 SGHTA, CDR2 FQGNSA. V lost 2 bases and J lost 7; bases outside the gene matches: 9. The CDR3 sequence is CASSLRAGGRGNEQFF. The CDR3 nucleotides read TGTGCCAGCAGCTTACGTGCGGGGGGGCGTGGTAATGAGCAGTTCTTC.

V usage is TRBV9 and J usage is TRBJ2-3; the D is unclear. Per the germline V gene, CDR1 is SGDLS and CDR2 is YYNGEE. The CDR3 sequence is 16 residues long. Trimming removed 1 base from V and 4 bases from J, with 16 bases in between. CDR3 DNA: TGTGCCAGCAGCGTAAGTCCGGAACCCCGGGCAGATACGCAGTATTTT. This translates into CASSVSPEPRADTQYF.

The chain is built from TRBV28 and TRBJ1-2; TRBD1 aligns across 7 bases. Germline V gene data show CDR1 as MDHEN and CDR2 as SYDVKM. The V and J ends lost 4 bases and 4 bases, in that order; junction bases with no gene match: 12. CDR3 length: 16 amino acids. In nucleotides, the CDR3 is TGTGCCAGCAGTTCTGCCAGGGGGTTGGGGAGCTATGGCTACACCTTC. Protein: CASSSARGLGSYGYTF.

The rearrangement joins TRBV7-3 to TRBJ2-1; D is perhaps TRBD1 (7 bases). V lost 4 bases, J lost 1 base, and 11 bases lay in between. The CDR3 has 15 amino acids. CDR1 and CDR2 from the germline V gene are SGHTA and FQGTGA. CDR3 sequence reads: CASSSGGSSYNEQFF. CDR3 DNA sequence: TGTGCCAGCAGCTCAGGGGGGAGTTCCTACAATGAGCAGTTCTTC.

The rearrangement joins TRBV7-9 to TRBJ1-2; a possible D gene is TRBD1 (5 bases). The CDR3 is made up of 13 amino acids. Germline V gene data show CDR1 as SEHNR and CDR2 as FQNEAQ (reference sequence). V lost 5 bases and J 4 bases, leaving 11 bases between the germline ends. The CDR3 sequence: CASSPGSSYGYTF. CDR3 sequence (DNA): TGTGCCAGCAGCCCAGGGTCTAGCTATGGCTACACCTTC.

V gene TRBV2 combines with J gene TRBJ2-1; the match to TRBD1 covers 8 bases. CDR1 SNHLY and CDR2 FYNNEI come from the germline V gene. Unmatched junction bases numbered 7, after V lost 4 bases and J lost 2 bases. The CDR3 sequence is 16 residues long. In nucleotides, the CDR3 is TGTGCCAGCAGTGGAGGAGGGGACAGGCCCTACAATGAGCAGTTCTTC. Its protein product is CASSGGGDRPYNEQFF. The full variable domain, in which reference TRBV2 and TRBJ2-1 provide the parts outside the CDR3, is EPEVTQTPSHQVTQMGQEVILRCVPISNHLYFYWYRQILGQKVEFLVSFYNNEISEKSEIFDDQFSVERPDGSNFTLKIRSTKLEDSAMYFCASSGGGDRPYNEQFFGPGTRLTVL.

This clone was found once. The rearrangement uses TRBV9 and TRBJ2-5; the match to TRBD1 covers 10 bases. The CDR3 covers 14 residues. Germline assignment: CDR1 SGDLS and CDR2 YYNGEE. The ends lost 3 bases at V and 2 bases at J; junction bases unmatched: 1. CDR3 sequence (DNA): TGTGCCAGCAGCGAGGGACAGGGGCAAGAGACCCAGTACTTC. Its translation is CASSEGQGQETQYF.

J is TRBJ1-5 and V is TRBV5-6; weak D call: TRBD1 (6 bases). CDR1 SGHDT and CDR2 YYEEEE come from the germline V gene. V was clipped by 2 bases and J by 4 bases, with 7 bases between them. The CDR3 spans 13 residues. CDR3 protein: CASSLQGNQPQHF. The CDR3 DNA reads as TGTGCCAGCAGCTTACAGGGAAATCAGCCCCAGCATTTT. Full variable domain (rest looked up from reference TRBV5-6 and TRBJ1-5): DAGVTQSPTHLIKTRGQQVTLRCSPKSGHDTVSWYQQALGQGPQFIFQYYEEEERQRGNFPDRFSGHQFPNYSSELNVNALLLGDSALYLCASSLQGNQPQHFGDGTRLSIL.

The chain couples TRBV19 to TRBJ1-2, with TRBD1 as a possible D gene (6 bases). Looked up from germline, CDR1 is LNHDA and CDR2 is SQIVND (reference sequence). This CDR3 is 16 amino acids long. Trimming pared 0 bases from V and 2 bases from J, leaving 13 bases between. The CDR3 nucleotides read TGTGCCAGTAGTATAGACCATATGGGACAAAACTATGGCTACACCTTC. Translation gives CASSIDHMGQNYGYTF.

J is TRBJ2-1 and V is TRBV7-9; D not certain. CDR3 length equals 13 residues. V lost 5 bases to trimming and J lost 8 bases, with 13 bases between them. Germline V gene data show CDR1 as SEHNR and CDR2 as FQNEAQ (reference sequence). CDR3 region: CASSPKITDEQFF. In DNA form, the CDR3 reads TGTGCCAGCAGCCCAAAGATCACTGATGAGCAGTTCTTC.

J is TRBJ2-1 and V is TRBV21-1; the table's D call of TRBD2 was not tested on the DNA. TRBV21-1 is deemed a pseudogene. CDR3 length: 15 residues. CDR3 bases: TGTGCCAGCAGCAAAACAAAACTAGCGATGGTTGAGCAGTTCTTC. Amino acid sequence: CASSKTKLAMVEQFF.

Here the CDR3 reads CASSDIRLAGYEQYF. The DNA of the CDR3 is TGCGCCAGCAGTGACATTCGGCTAGCGGGGTACGAGCAGTACTTC. The chain couples TRBV10-2 to TRBJ2-7; 9 bases fit TRBD2. Germline V gives CDR1 WSHSY, CDR2 SAAADI. The CDR3 covers 15 residues. V was pared by 3 bases and J by 4 bases, with 7 bases of the junction left unmatched.

Sample share makes this clone medium-sized. This chain's CDR3 is CASRSVADYGYTF. CDR3 bases: TGTGCCAGCAGATCCGTTGCTGACTATGGCTACACCTTC. This chain joins TRBV6-5 and TRBJ1-2; D unclear. There are 13 residues in the CDR3. Germline values: CDR1 MNHEY, CDR2 SVGAGI. Trimming removed 6 bases from V and 3 bases from J, with 11 bases in between.